This T cell receptor beta chain was captured in a study of blood T cells in healthy people across ages. A J-beta primer mix and a sample-barcoded 5' primer were used in a second PCR of roughly 6 to 12 cycles. TCRdb ran MiXCR on the 5' RACE reads and lists one entry per CDR3 protein. The sample includes some 1.5 million distinct CDR3 sequences, 28% of them seen just once. This clonotype occurred a few times. Per germline, CDR1 SGHTA and CDR2 FQGTGA. V trimming: 1 base; J trimming: 4 bases; junction bases outside the gene matches: 8. The CDR3 loop spans 17 amino acids. Sequenced: blood. The rearrangement joins TRBV7-3 to TRBJ2-1; 9 bases align to TRBD2. This clonotype was sampled from a woman in her twenties or thirties in good health. This CDR3 reads CASSLMAGGPGYNEQFF. Here the CDR3 DNA reads TGTGCCAGCAGCTTAATGGCGGGGGGGCCGGGTTACAATGAGCAGTTCTTC.